This T cell receptor (beta chain) was captured in a study of T cell responses to AZD1222 COVID-19 vaccine. Profiling relied on immunoSEQ multiplex PCR, and the TCRdb table lists in-frame clones only, not all of them. The table lists approximately 150,000 clones, around 88% of them singletons. Germline loops: CDR1 WSHSY, CDR2 SAAADI. The CDR3 is 14 residues long. Trimming pared 5 bases from V and 8 bases from J, leaving 15 bases between. The sequence was collected from an adult in good health. This chain uses TRBV10-2 with TRBJ2-2; D may be TRBD2 (6 bases). The sample here was peripheral blood, taken on day 0 of MenACWY control vaccination. CDR3: CASSWLASEGELFF. The CDR3 DNA reads TGCGCCAGCAGTTGGTTAGCTAGCGAAGGGGAGCTGTTTTTT.